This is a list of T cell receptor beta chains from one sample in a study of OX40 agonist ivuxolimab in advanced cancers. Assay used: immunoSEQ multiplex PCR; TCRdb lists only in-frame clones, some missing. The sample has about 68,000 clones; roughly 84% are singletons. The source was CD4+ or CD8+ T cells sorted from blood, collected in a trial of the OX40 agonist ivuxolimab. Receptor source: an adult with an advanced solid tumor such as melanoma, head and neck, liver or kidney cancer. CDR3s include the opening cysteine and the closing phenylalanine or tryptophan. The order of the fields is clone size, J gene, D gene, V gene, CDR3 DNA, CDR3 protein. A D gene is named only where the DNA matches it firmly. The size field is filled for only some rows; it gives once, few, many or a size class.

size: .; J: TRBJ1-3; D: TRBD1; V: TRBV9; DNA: TGTGCCAGCAGCCAGACAGGGAATACTGGAAACACCATATATTTT; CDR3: CASSQTGNTGNTIYF
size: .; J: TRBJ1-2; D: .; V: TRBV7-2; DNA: TGTGCCAGCAGCTTCGAACACGGCGGCTACACCTTC; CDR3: CASSFEHGGYTF
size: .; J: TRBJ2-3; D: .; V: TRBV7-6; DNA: TGTGCCAGCAGCTTAGCCCCCGCTAGCGCTACGCAGTATTTT; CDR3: CASSLAPASATQYF
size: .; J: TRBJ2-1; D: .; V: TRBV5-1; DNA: TGCGCCAGCAGCCCGCGGCCTGGCCAGGGGGGTAGGTCCTACAATGAGCAGTTCTTC; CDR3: CASSPRPGQGGRSYNEQFF
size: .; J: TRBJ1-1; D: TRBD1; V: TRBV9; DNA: TGTGCCAGCAGCTTAACAGGGGGTATTGACACTGAAGCTTTCTTT; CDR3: CASSLTGGIDTEAFF
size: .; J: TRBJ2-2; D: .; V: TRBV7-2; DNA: TGTGCCAGCAGCCGCGGGACCACCGGGGAGCTGTTTTTT; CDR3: CASSRGTTGELFF
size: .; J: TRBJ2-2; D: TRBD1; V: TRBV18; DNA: TGTGCCAGCTCACCCAATCGCGCAGGGGGATCGGCCGGGGAGCTGTTTTTT; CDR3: CASSPNRAGGSAGELFF
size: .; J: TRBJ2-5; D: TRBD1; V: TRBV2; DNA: TGTGCCAGCGAAACTTGGGGACAGGGGCAAGAGACCCAGTACTTC; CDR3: CASETWGQGQETQYF
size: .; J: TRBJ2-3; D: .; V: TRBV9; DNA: TGTGCCAGCAGCGCCCGAGCGGCCGGCACAGATACGCAGTATTTT; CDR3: CASSARAAGTDTQYF
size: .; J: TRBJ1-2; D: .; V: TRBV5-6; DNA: TGTGCCAGTTATATGGGGTTTGGCTATGGCTACACCTTC; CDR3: CASYMGFGYGYTF
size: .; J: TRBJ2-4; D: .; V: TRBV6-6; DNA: TGTGCCAGCAGTTACACGGGGGCCGGGAACATTCAGTACTTC; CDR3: CASSYTGAGNIQYF
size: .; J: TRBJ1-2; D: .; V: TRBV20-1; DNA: TGCAGTGCTAGGGCAGGGTGGAGCTACACCTTC; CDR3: CSARAGWSYTF
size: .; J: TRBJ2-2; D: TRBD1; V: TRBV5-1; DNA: TGCGCCAGCAGCGCAGACAGGGGCGACACCGGGGAGCTGTTTTTT; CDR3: CASSADRGDTGELFF
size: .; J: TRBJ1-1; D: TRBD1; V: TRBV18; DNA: TGTGCCAGCTCACCACGGACAGGACCAGAGAACACTGAAGCTTTCTTT; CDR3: CASSPRTGPENTEAFF
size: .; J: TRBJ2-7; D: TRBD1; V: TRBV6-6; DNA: TGTGCCAGCAGGGTCGGGACAGGGGGAGGTCGGGGCGAGCAGTACTTC; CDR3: CASRVGTGGGRGEQYF
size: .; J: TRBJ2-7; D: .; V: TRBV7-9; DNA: TGTGCCAGCAGCTCCTTGCCCGGTCTGTACGAGCAGTACTTC; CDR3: CASSSLPGLYEQYF
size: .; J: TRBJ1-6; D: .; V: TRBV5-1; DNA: TGCGCCAGCAGCTTGGAGGGGTCCCCGGGATCACCCCTCCACTTT; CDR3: CASSLEGSPGSPLHF
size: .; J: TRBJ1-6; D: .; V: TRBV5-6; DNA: TGTGCCAGCAGCTTGACGGATAATTCACCCCTCCACTTT; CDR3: CASSLTDNSPLHF
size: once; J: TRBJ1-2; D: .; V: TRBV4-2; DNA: TGTGCCAGCAGCCAAGATCTCCCGACAGGCACCGTTAACTATGGCTACACCTTC; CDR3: CASSQDLPTGTVNYGYTF
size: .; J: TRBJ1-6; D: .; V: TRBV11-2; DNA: TGTGCCAGCAGAGGAGAGTGGGGCTATAATTCACCCCTCCACTTT; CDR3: CASRGEWGYNSPLHF
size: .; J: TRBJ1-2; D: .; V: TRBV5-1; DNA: TGCGCCAGCAGCTTGGGGCCCGGGGGAGAGAGATATGGCTACACCTTC; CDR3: CASSLGPGGERYGYTF
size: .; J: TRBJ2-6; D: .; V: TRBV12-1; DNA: TGTGCCAGCAGCAAGATTTTTATAGGACAAAGTCGGGCCAACGTCCTGACTTTC; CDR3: CASSKIFIGQSRANVLTF
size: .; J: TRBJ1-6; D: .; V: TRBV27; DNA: TGTGCCAGCACTTTTCGGACAGAGAATTCACCCCTCCACTTT; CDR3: CASTFRTENSPLHF
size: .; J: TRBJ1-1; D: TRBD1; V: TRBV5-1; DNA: TGCGCCAGCAGCTCGGACGGGACAGGGATGAATGCTTTCTTT; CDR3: CASSSDGTGMNAFF
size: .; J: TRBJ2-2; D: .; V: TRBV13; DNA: TGTGCCAGCAGCTCCACCCAGCGGGCAACGAACACCGGGGAGCTGTTTTTT; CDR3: CASSSTQRATNTGELFF
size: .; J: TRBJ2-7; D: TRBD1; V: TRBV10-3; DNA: TGTGCCATCAGTGAGGGACAGGGGACCTACGAGCAGTACTTC; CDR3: CAISEGQGTYEQYF
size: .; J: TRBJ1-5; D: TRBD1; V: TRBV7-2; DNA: TGTGCCAGCAGCTTAGGTTCAGGGGGGAATCAGCCCCAGCATTTT; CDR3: CASSLGSGGNQPQHF
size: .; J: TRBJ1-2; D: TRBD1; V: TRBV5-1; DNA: TGCGCCAGCAGCTGGACCCGGGACAGCTATGGCTACACCTTC; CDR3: CASSWTRDSYGYTF
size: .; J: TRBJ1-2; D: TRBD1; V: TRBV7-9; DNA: TGTGCCAGCAGCCCGACAGGGAACTATGGCTACACCTTC; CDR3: CASSPTGNYGYTF
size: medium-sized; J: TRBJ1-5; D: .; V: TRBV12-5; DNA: TGTGCTAGTGGTCCTGACCGACAGGTGGCCCAGCATTTT; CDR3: CASGPDRQVAQHF